The clone carrying this TCR beta chain was detected only a few times. Its antigen remains unidentified. This sample is part of a study of cytomegalovirus exposure and HLA in healthy donors. At the level of the study: Earlier, roughly 180 million T cells were analyzed, and approximately 110 million unique TCR beta sequences were found among them. Study results and caveats: The study put roughly 160 TCR beta chains on its list as cytomegalovirus-associated. Indistinguishable V segments such as TRBV6-2 and TRBV6-3 were excluded.

With 60 Vbeta and 13 Jbeta primers, the PCR was carried out. Sequencing was performed with immunoSEQ multiplex PCR; in TCRdb, only in-frame clones are kept and a portion is missing. Among about 140,000 clones, around 79% were seen once, and the ten largest hold less than 3%. Germline CDR1 SNHLY, CDR2 FYNNEI. Trimming took 8 bases from V and 3 from J; bases not matched to a gene: 7. The CDR3 loop spans 13 amino acids. Everyone who donated was a healthy bone marrow donor. The V gene is TRBV2, the J gene TRBJ2-7; 7 positions match TRBD1. This TCR came from a male donor in good health and CMV-seronegative. The sample comprised PBMCs. CDR3 amino acids: CASGRDRVYEQYF. The CDR3, as DNA: TGTGCCAGCGGCCGGGACAGAGTCTACGAGCAGTACTTC.